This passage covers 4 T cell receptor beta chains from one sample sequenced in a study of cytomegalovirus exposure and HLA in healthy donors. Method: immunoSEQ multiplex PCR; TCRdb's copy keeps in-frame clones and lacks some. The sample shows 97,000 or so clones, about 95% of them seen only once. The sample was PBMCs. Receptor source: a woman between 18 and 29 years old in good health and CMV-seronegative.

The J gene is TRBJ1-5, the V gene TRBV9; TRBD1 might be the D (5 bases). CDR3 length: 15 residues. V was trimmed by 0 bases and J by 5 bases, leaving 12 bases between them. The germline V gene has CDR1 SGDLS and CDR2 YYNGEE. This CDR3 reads CASSVAGRGDQPQHF. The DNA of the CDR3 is TGTGCCAGCAGCGTAGCCGGTAGGGGTGATCAGCCCCAGCATTTT.

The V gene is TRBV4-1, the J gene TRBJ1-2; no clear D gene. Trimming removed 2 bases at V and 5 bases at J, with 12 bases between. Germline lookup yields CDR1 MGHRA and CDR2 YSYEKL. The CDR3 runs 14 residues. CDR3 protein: CASSQLWGGYGYTF. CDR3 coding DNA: TGCGCCAGCAGCCAATTATGGGGAGGGTATGGCTACACCTTC.

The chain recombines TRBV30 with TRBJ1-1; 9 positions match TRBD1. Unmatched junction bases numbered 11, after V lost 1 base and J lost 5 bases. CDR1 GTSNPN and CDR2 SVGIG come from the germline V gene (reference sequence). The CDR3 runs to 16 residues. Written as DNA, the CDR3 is TGTGCCTGGAGTGGGGAAACAGGGGGCAGAAAAACTGAAGCTTTCTTT. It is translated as CAWSGETGGRKTEAFF.

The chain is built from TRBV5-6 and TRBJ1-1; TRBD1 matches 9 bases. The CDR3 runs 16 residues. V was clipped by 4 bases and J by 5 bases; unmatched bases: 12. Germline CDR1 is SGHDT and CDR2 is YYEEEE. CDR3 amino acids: CASSQDGGTGRTEAFF. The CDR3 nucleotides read TGTGCCAGCAGCCAAGATGGGGGGACAGGGAGAACTGAAGCTTTCTTT.